This T cell receptor beta chain was sequenced during a study of cytomegalovirus exposure and HLA in healthy donors. The CDR3 spans 14 residues. Germline lookup yields CDR1 SGHRS and CDR2 YFSETQ. With 4 bases clipped from V and 2 bases from J, the junction kept 5 bases outside the gene matches. PCR involved 60 Vbeta and 13 Jbeta primers. Some clones are missing from TCRdb's copy, which holds only in-frame ones; the method was immunoSEQ multiplex PCR. The sample consists of 110,000 to 150,000 clones, about 74% of them appearing once. The sequenced sample was PBMCs. V is TRBV5-1 and J is TRBJ2-7, with TRBD1 matching over 8 bases. The TCR was taken from a woman aged 40 to 50 in good health and CMV-seronegative. The chain's CDR3 is CASSQGQGAYEQYF. CDR3 bases: TGCGCCAGCAGCCAAGGACAGGGCGCCTACGAGCAGTACTTC.